This T cell receptor beta chain was obtained from a study of CD8 T cells in ankylosing spondylitis. General study findings and limits: Matched synovial fluid from ankylosing spondylitis patients was reported to be enriched for disease-linked clones. CD8+ by phenotype, disease-linked clones were relatively rare in peripheral blood.

The CDR3 spans 13 residues. Trimming removed 4 bases from V and 4 bases from J, with 8 bases in between. About this clonotype: Its antigen is still unknown.

Libraries of TCR beta came from quantitative 5'-RACE with molecular barcodes. TCRdb itself ran the 5' RACE reads through MiXCR, one entry per CDR3 protein. The sample carries under 250,000 distinct CDR3 sequences, about 30% recorded once. The chain is built from TRBV12-3 or TRBV12-4 and TRBJ1-5; D unclear. The source material was blood, either unsorted or a sorted T cell fraction (not recorded which). The receptor's source is a male donor with ankylosing spondylitis or in good health (not recorded which). The CDR3 DNA reads TGTGCCAGCAGTTCTGGTTCTAATCAGCCCCAGCATTTT. Protein product: CASSSGSNQPQHF.